This TCR beta chain was profiled in a study of blood T cell repertoires in COVID-19. Overall study: Collection of acute and convalescent COVID-19 samples took place in the United States, Italy and Spain. PBMCs, B-cell-depleted T cells, or T cells were the source of the cDNA or gDNA that made up the material.

In the authors' workflow: Nucleated cell number was recorded as an estimate derived from reference gene primer amplification. The repertoire was sequenced with immunoSEQ multiplex PCR; TCRdb's copy has only in-frame clones and lacks some. V, J and clone size are taken as reported in that table, and D and trimming were inferred from the DNA itself. The data hold some 380,000 clones, with roughly 89% observed a single time. The receptor comes from a man younger than 35 with active or convalescent COVID-19. Source material: peripheral blood.

For the CDR3, the DNA is TGTGCCACCAGTGATTTCATTTCGGGTGGCGAGACCCAGTACTTC. It translates to CATSDFISGGETQYF. The chain employs TRBV24-1 and TRBJ2-5; D remains unclear. The V end was cut by 1 base, the J end by 5 bases, with 13 bases between. The CDR3 sequence is 15 residues long. Germline lookup yields CDR1 KGHDR and CDR2 SFDVKD.